The sequence of this T cell receptor beta chain was determined in a study of blood T cell repertoires in COVID-19 (dated by TCRdb to the early 2020s). Notes on the research overall: Recovered participants in ImmuneRACE Cohort 3 were defined by two consecutive negative NP/OP PCR tests, clearance by a healthcare professional, or resolution of symptoms. The samples were drawn from two sources: the first 160 participants of the ongoing ImmuneRACE study, and about 1,300 subjects contributed by 6 global collaborators. The repertoires were released in a freely available public database meant as a resource for research on the immune response to SARS-CoV-2. The prospective study material was composed of cDNA or gDNA derived from T cells, B-cell-depleted T cells, or PBMCs. Samples covering the acute and convalescent phases of COVID-19 were provided by collaborators in the United States, Italy and Spain. Sample metadata almost always included a de-identified subject ID, COVID-19 status, age in years and sex. Where HLA class I and class II types were available, the types were taken from metadata supplied by the sample provider, not from assay-based typing. Deeply sampled blood TCRbeta repertoires from subjects exposed to, actively infected with, or recovered from COVID-19 were included in the dataset. The study at large found these results: The amount of clinical and demographic metadata varied by source and participant and was provided uncurated.

Notes on this clone: No cognate antigen has been identified for it. Base qualities were left out, and no much larger clone turns up one base away.

In the prospective study, participants were roughly 18 to 90 years old, resided in 24 geographic areas of the United States, and were enrolled through a virtual design. To assign participants to cohorts, the prospective study relied on clinical history that participants themselves reported in a screening survey and a study questionnaire. In the prospective study, whole blood, serum and a nasopharyngeal or oropharyngeal swab were collected from each participant by mobile phlebotomists. Participants in the prospective study had the option to provide additional blood draws and questionnaires over a roughly two-month period. Blood samples from the prospective study were shipped frozen or at room temperature prior to DNA extraction. The immunoSEQ Assay, a bias-controlled multiplex PCR, was used to amplify TCRbeta CDR3 regions from genomic DNA. The study's processing was this. The number of nucleated cells in each sample was estimated by amplification of reference gene primers within the assay. To quantify the absolute abundance of each unique TCRbeta CDR3 rearrangement, sequence reads were collapsed and filtered. For each sample, productive Simpson clonality was calculated as the square root of Simpson's diversity index across productive rearrangements. The source is immuneACCESS, and TCRdb retained only in-frame sequences with V and J called. Part of the clones is not carried over; for the studies checked, unresolved V genes explain less than half of this, and the remainder is unexplained. The V and J calls and the clone size are those of that table, but D and trimming were determined from the DNA. The sample records around 300,000 clones, roughly 91% of which are singletons. The ten biggest clones cover over 2% of the sample.

The CDR3 covers 13 residues, taking in both the cysteine and the phenylalanine. The read is trimmed to its CDR3 DNA, 39 bases read in frame from base 1. CDR1 SGHRS and CDR2 YFSETQ were looked up in the germline V gene. Compared with germline, V lacks 5 bases and J lacks 2 bases; bases without a gene match: 2. This sequence originates from a woman aged 60-75 years in a cohort exposed to, infected with or recovered from COVID-19 (not recorded which). The sample was PBMCs or T cells enriched from blood (not recorded which). In this chain, TRBV5-1 is recombined with TRBJ2-5, with 8 bases in between that match TRBD1. The CDR3 in this case is CASRTGVQETQYF. The nucleotides are TGCGCCAGCAGGACAGGGGTTCAAGAGACCCAGTACTTC. With all but the CDR3 taken from the reference TRBV5-1 and TRBJ2-5 genes, the full variable domain is: KAGVTQTPRYLIKTRGQQVTLSCSPISGHRSVSWYQQTPGQGLQFLFEYFSETQRNKGNFPGRFSGRQFSNSRSEMNVSTLELGDSALYLCASRTGVQETQYFGPGTRLLVL.